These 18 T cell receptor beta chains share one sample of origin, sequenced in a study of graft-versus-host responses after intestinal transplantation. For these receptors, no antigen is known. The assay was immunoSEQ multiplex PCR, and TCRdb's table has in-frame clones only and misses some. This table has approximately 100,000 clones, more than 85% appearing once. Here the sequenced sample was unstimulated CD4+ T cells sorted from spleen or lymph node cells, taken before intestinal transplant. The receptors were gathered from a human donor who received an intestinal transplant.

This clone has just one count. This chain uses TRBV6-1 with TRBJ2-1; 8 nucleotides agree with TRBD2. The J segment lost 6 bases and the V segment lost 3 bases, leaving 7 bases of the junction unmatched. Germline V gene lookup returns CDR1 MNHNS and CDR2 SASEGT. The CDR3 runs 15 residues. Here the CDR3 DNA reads TGTGCCAGCAGTGATACGGGGGGGCGTACCAATGAGCAGTTCTTC. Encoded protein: CASSDTGGRTNEQFF.

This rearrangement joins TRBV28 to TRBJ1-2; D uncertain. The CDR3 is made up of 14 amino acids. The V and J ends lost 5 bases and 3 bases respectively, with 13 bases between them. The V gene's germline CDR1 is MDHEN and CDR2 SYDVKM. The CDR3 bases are TGTGCCAGCAGTACCACTGGCAGATACTATGGCTACACCTTC. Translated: CASSTTGRYYGYTF.

As DNA, the CDR3 is TGTGCCAGCAGTTACTCATGGGACTCGATCACTTACGAGCAGTACTTC. Its protein is CASSYSWDSITYEQYF. The genes are TRBV6-5 and TRBJ2-7; D is perhaps TRBD2 (6 bases). The length of the CDR3 is 16 residues. The V end lost 0 bases, the J end lost 4 bases, and 16 bases lay between the germline ends. In germline, CDR1 is MNHEY, CDR2 SVGAGI.

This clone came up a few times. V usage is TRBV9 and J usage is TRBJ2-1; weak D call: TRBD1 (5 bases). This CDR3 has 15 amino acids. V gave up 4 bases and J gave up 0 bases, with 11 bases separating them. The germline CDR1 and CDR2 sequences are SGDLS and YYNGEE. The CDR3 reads CASSPTVYSYNEQFF. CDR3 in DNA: TGTGCCAGCAGCCCGACAGTCTACTCCTACAATGAGCAGTTCTTC.

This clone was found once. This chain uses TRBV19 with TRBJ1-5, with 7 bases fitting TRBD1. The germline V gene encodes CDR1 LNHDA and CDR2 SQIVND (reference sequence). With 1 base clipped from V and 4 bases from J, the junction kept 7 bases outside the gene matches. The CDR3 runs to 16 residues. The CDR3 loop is CASSIGGVTGNQPQHF. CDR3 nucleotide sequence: TGTGCCAGTAGTATAGGGGGTGTGACAGGGAATCAGCCCCAGCATTTT.

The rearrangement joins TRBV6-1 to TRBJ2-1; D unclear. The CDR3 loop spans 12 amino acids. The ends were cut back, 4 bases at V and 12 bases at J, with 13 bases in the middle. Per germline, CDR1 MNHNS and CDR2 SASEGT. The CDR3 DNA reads TGTGCCAGCAGTGCCTTTGAACGCCGGCAGTTCTTC. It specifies CASSAFERRQFF.

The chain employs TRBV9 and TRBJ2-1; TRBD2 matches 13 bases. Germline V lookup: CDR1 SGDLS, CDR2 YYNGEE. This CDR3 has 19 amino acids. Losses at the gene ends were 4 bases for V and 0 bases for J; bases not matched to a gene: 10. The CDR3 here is CASSPRTSGGSFSYNEQFF. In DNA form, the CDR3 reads TGTGCCAGCAGCCCGCGGACTAGCGGGGGCTCTTTCTCCTACAATGAGCAGTTCTTC.

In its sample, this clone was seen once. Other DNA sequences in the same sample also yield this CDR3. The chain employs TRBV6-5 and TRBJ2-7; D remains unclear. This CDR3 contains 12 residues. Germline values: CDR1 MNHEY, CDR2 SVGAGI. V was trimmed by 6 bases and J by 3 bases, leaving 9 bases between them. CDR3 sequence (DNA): TGTGCCAGCAGGGACCGAAGCTACGAGCAGTACTTC. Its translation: CASRDRSYEQYF.

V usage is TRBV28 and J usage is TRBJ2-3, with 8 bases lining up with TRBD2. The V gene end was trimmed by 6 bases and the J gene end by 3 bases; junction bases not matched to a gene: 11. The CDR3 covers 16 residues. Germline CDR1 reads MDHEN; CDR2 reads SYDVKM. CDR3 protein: CASRARSGSGTDTQYF. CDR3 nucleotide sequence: TGTGCCAGCAGAGCCCGGAGCGGGAGCGGGACAGATACGCAGTATTTT.

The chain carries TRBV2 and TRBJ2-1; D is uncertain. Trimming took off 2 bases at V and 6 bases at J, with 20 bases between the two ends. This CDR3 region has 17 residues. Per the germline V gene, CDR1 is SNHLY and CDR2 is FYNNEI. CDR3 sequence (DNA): TGTGCCAGCAGTGAACGGGTAGTTAACCCTTCGGGCAATGAGCAGTTCTTC. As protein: CASSERVVNPSGNEQFF.

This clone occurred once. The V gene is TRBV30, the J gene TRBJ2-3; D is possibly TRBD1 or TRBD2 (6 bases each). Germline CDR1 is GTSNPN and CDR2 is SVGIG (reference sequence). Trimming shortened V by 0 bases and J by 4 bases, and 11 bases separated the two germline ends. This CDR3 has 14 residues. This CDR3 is CAWSVGGSADTQYF. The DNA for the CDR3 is TGTGCCTGGAGTGTAGGGGGGTCCGCAGATACGCAGTATTTT.

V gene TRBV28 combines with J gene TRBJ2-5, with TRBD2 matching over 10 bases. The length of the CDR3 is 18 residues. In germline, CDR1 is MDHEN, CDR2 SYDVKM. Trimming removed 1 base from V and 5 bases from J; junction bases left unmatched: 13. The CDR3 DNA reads TGTGCCAGCAGTTTATTCGTTTCGGCTAGCGGGAGCCGCGAGACCCAGTACTTC. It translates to CASSLFVSASGSRETQYF.

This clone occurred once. The CDR3 nucleotides are TGTGCCAGCAGCGCCGGGACAGCAAATGAAAAACTGTTTTTT. Its protein is CASSAGTANEKLFF. The rearrangement joins TRBV7-9 to TRBJ1-4; 7 positions agree with TRBD1. Trimming at V came to 5 bases and at J to 5 bases, leaving 5 bases not matched to a gene. The germline V gene has CDR1 SEHNR and CDR2 FQNEAQ (reference sequence). CDR3 length: 14 residues.

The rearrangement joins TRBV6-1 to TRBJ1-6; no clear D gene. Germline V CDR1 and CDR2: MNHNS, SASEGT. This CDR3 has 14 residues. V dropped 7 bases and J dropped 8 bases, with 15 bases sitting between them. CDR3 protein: CASTQEVGYSPLHF. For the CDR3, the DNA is TGTGCCAGCACTCAGGAGGTGGGCTATTCACCCCTCCACTTT.

This CDR3 reads CASSFPPGGSGGPQETQYF. The CDR3 nucleotides read TGCGCCAGCAGCTTCCCCCCGGGGGGTAGCGGGGGCCCACAAGAGACCCAGTACTTC. The chain recombines TRBV5-1 with TRBJ2-5; 9 bases agree with TRBD2. The CDR3 contains 19 residues. Germline values: CDR1 SGHRS, CDR2 YFSETQ. The trim removed 2 bases at V and 2 bases at J, leaving 16 bases unmatched.

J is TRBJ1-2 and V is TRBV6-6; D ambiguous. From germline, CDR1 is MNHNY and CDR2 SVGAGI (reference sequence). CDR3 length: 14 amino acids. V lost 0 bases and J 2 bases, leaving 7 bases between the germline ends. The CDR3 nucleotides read TGTGCCAGCAGTTACTCCAGTGCCAACTATGGCTACACCTTC. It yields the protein CASSYSSANYGYTF.

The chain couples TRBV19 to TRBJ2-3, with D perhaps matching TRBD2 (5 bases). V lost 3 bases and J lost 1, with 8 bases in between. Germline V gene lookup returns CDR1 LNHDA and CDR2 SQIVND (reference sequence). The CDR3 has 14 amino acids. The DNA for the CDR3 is TGTGCCAGTAGTATTATCGGGGGCACAGATACGCAGTATTTT. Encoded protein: CASSIIGGTDTQYF.

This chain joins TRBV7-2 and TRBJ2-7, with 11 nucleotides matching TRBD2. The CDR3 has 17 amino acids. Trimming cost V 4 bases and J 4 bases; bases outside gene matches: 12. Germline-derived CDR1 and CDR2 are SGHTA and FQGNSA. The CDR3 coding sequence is TGTGCCAGCAGCTCTTTACTGACTAGCGGGGAAAGGTACGAGCAGTACTTC. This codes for CASSSLLTSGERYEQYF.